The 4 T cell receptor beta chains below were found in one sample sequenced in a study of T cells in Graves' hyperthyroidism and ophthalmopathy. RNA transcripts yielded amplified TCR beta CDR3 regions. TCR CDR3 regions were first amplified by RT-PCR with HTBI primers. TCRdb re-derived calls from the multiplex PCR reads in MiXCR, one entry per CDR3 protein. Of approximately 330,000 distinct CDR3 sequences listed, around a fifth are singletons. The sequenced sample consisted of blood. These receptors were taken from a woman in her fifties or sixties with Graves' hyperthyroidism.

The chain is built from TRBV11-1 and TRBJ2-1, with TRBD2 as a possible D gene (5 bases). The CDR3 length is 16 residues. Germline V gene sequence: CDR1 SGHAT, CDR2 FQDESV (reference sequence). V lost 6 bases, J lost 0 bases, and 15 bases lay in between. CDR3 residues: CASSPRERSSYNEQFF. DNA of the CDR3: TGTGCCAGCAGTCCGAGGGAACGGAGCTCCTACAATGAGCAGTTCTTC.

The chain recombines TRBV10-3 with TRBJ1-1; 7 nucleotides line up with TRBD1. The CDR3 is 13 amino acids. Germline CDR1 reads ENHRY; CDR2 reads SYGVKD. After removal of 9 bases from V and 2 bases from J, the junction contained 6 bases not matched to a gene. The CDR3 DNA is TGTGCCATAGCCGGGACAGCTAACACTGAAGCTTTCTTT. Translating gives CAIAGTANTEAFF.

The CDR3 DNA sequence: TGTGCCAGCAGTCGGACAGGGAGCCCCGGGGAGCTGTTTTTT. It codes for CASSRTGSPGELFF. J is TRBJ2-2 and V is TRBV2; 8 nucleotides agree with TRBD1. V dropped 5 bases and J dropped 6; count of bases not matched to a gene: 5. This CDR3 region has 14 residues. Germline V CDR1 and CDR2: SNHLY, FYNNEI.

In its sample, this clonotype was seen many times. The genes are TRBV2 and TRBJ1-5; D is ambiguous. V lost 5 bases and J lost 7, with 15 bases in between. CDR3 size: 14 residues. Germline CDR1 SNHLY, CDR2 FYNNEI. CDR3 sequence reads: CASSLDGVRQPQHF. The DNA of the CDR3 is TGTGCCAGCAGTCTCGACGGAGTTCGGCAGCCCCAGCATTTT. Complete variable domain (other parts from reference TRBV2 and TRBJ1-5): EPEVTQTPSHQVTQMGQEVILRCVPISNHLYFYWYRQILGQKVEFLVSFYNNEISEKSEIFDDQFSVERPDGSNFTLKIRSTKLEDSAMYFCASSLDGVRQPQHFGDGTRLSIL.